The text below deals with one TCR beta chain. The antigen remains unidentified. This specimen comes from a study of long-term antiretroviral therapy in people with HIV. Overall study findings and caveats: The data indicate that diversity increased after ART but remained below transplant donor controls. Clones that expanded before ART (that is, prior to treatment) dominated the repertoire at all time points.

Samples were assayed with immunoSEQ v3.0 at survey level. Sequencing was performed with immunoSEQ multiplex PCR; in TCRdb, only in-frame clones are kept and a portion is missing. The table has over 15,000 clones, around four fifths seen once. Every participant with HIV received treatment in the United States. Before they underwent DNA extraction, samples held about 1-10 million cryopreserved PBMC. CDR3 length: 15 amino acids. Germline V gene data show CDR1 as GTSNPN and CDR2 as SVGIG (reference sequence). Deletions cut 0 bases from V and 1 base from J, with 12 bases between. The sequences come from unsorted PBMCs, collected roughly 2.5 years before starting antiretroviral therapy. V gene TRBV30 combines with J gene TRBJ1-1, with D unclear. The sequence derives from a woman in her forties or fifties with HIV. In nucleotides, the CDR3 is TGTGCCTGGAGTGTACGCCCCGCCAGGAACACTGAAGCTTTCTTT. Its protein product is CAWSVRPARNTEAFF.